This TCR beta chain was sequenced for a study of blood T cells in healthy people across ages. Across the whole study: About one barcoded beta molecule per two T cells was captured by template switching. Findings and caveats of the study: Age showed a roughly linear inverse relationship with TCR beta diversity per million T cells.

The CDR3 runs to 17 residues. V trimming: 4 bases; J trimming: 7 bases; junction bases outside the gene matches: 14. Germline CDR1 SGHVS, CDR2 FQNEAQ. This clonotype came up once. Antigen: not known. Through a sample-barcoded 5' primer and a J-beta primer mix, a second PCR was run for about 6 to 12 cycles. TCRdb reanalysed the 5' RACE reads using MiXCR and keeps one entry per CDR3 protein. The sample contains around 990,000 distinct CDR3 sequences, around two fifths of which appear only once. This chain joins TRBV7-8 and TRBJ2-7, with TRBD1 matching 12 bases. Sequenced material: blood. This TCR derives from a man between 18 and 35 years old in good health. The CDR3 protein is CASSYRDRGLSSHEQYF. The CDR3 bases are TGTGCCAGCAGCTACCGGGACAGGGGGCTAAGTAGTCATGAGCAGTACTTC.